This T cell receptor beta chain was observed in a study of T-cell memory formation after mild COVID-19 (dated by TCRdb to about 2021). Regarding the research as a whole: Most TCR sequence clusters were specific to one of the two donors. In two donors, T-cell clones that expanded and contracted after mild COVID-19 were followed by sequencing TCRalpha and TCRbeta repertoires longitudinally. Two young, previously healthy adult volunteers made up the cohort, one male and one female.

TCRdb shows the sequencer as Illumina NovaSeq 6000. TCRalpha and TCRbeta cDNA libraries were constructed by 5'RACE with constant-segment primers, with sample barcodes and unique molecular identifiers being introduced. Trizol reagent was used to extract RNA from every sample. The libraries were amplified in two PCR steps, and the second step added a second sample barcode and Illumina TruSeq adapters. Sequencing of libraries was performed on an Illumina NovaSeq with 2 x 150 bp paired-end reads. In the original analysis: With migec v1.2.7, reads were demultiplexed and then collapsed into UMI-guided consensus sequences. Using mixcr v2.1.11, the UMI consensuses were aligned to TRA and TRB V and J templates and assembled into clonotypes. A clonotype was counted as expanded or contracted only when both edgeR and NoisET called the clonotype significant, with the noise models trained on biological replicates. edgeR calls used a false discovery rate-adjusted p below 0.01 and a log2 fold-change threshold of 1. As an exploratory analysis of dynamics, PCA with hierarchical clustering was applied to max-normalized trajectories of the 1000 most abundant clonotypes. Separately sequenced CD4+ and CD8+ repertoires were used to assign the CD4 or CD8 phenotype of responding clones. TCRdb took the public reads, trimmed them with fastp at Q25, ran MiXCR for clone calling and kept in-frame beta chains. One record per CDR3 amino acid sequence lists the most common genes and DNA. The V and J calls reflect TCRdb's pipeline rather than the authors' work. The sample has tens of thousands of distinct CDR3 sequences on record, around 15% of them singletons. About a third of the sample rests with the top ten.

Overall results and qualifications from the work: The study covered only two mild cases, and larger cohorts including severe cases with pre-infection samples were considered necessary. SARS-CoV-2 specificity was not confirmed for the second-wave clones peaking on day 37. Some responding clones were detected in pre-infection memory, suggesting pre-existing cross-reactive memory T cells joined the SARS-CoV-2 response. Contracting CD4+ clones turned up mainly in the CM and EM memory subsets, whereas EMRA was where CD8+ clones were enriched. Clones that contracted from day 15 to 85 showed balanced CD4/CD8 phenotypes, whereas a second wave of clones that expanded from day 15 to 37 leaned towards CD4+.

The germline V and J ends show losses of 4 bases and 3 bases respectively, and no gene match explains 2 bases of the junction. The germline V gene (reference sequence) gives CDR1 as LNHNV and CDR2 as YYDKDF. The CDR3 covers 15 residues, taking in both the cysteine and the phenylalanine. This entry keeps only the CDR3 DNA: 45 bases, framed from base 1. This clonotype was counted between two and nine times. Its antigen is unknown. No quality values exist for individual bases; no much larger clone is one base distant. Ficoll-Paque density gradient centrifugation was the method used to isolate PBMCs. Material for sequencing was PBMCs or a T cell subset sorted from them (not recorded which). The source is an adult woman who had mild COVID-19 (a few samples of this study predate the infection). The sample titles of this study are shuffled in the database, so cell type and time point are left out; the donor was told from shared clones. The chain joins TRBV15 to TRBJ2-2; 10 central bases correspond to TRBD1. The nucleotides read TGTGCCACCAGCATCGGGACAGGGGACACCGGGGAGCTGTTTTTT. Its amino acids are CATSIGTGDTGELFF.